The 9 T cell receptor beta chains below all came from one sample that was sequenced in a study of cytomegalovirus exposure and HLA in healthy donors (dated by TCRdb to 2017 to 2019). Library preparation employed the immunoSEQ multiplex PCR assay. For the multiplex PCR, a mixture combining 60 forward primers for TCR Vbeta segments and 13 reverse primers for TCR Jbeta segments was used. The source is immuneACCESS, and TCRdb retained only in-frame sequences with V and J called. Part of the clones is not carried over; for the studies checked, unresolved V genes explain less than half of this, and the remainder is unexplained. This sample's table contains about 74,000 clones. Roughly 8% of the sample is taken by the ten largest. Sequencing was carried out using PBMCs. The receptors come from a female donor in good health and CMV-seropositive.

The gene calls are TRBV27 and TRBJ2-3; TRBD1 agrees at 8 bases. The CDR3 has 15 residues. The germline V gene has CDR1 MNHEY and CDR2 SMNVEV (reference sequence). V shed 5 bases and J 3 bases; nucleotides not matched to a gene: 7. The CDR3: CASSQGDRRTDTQYF. The CDR3 DNA reads as TGTGCCAGCAGTCAGGGGGACAGGAGGACAGATACGCAGTATTTT.

This chain connects TRBV29-1 to TRBJ2-4; 9 nucleotides line up with TRBD2. Germline CDR1 is SQVTM and CDR2 is ANQGSEA. V dropped 4 bases and J dropped 6; count of bases not matched to a gene: 7. The CDR3 is made up of 14 amino acids. The CDR3 is CSVVEAGGGNIQYF. CDR3 bases: TGCAGCGTTGTCGAAGCGGGAGGAGGAAACATTCAGTACTTC.

The chain employs TRBV19 and TRBJ1-1; D is ambiguous. Per germline, CDR1 LNHDA and CDR2 SQIVND (reference sequence). This CDR3 comprises 13 residues. V lost 3 bases to trimming and J lost 6 bases, with 11 bases between them. CDR3 bases: TGTGCCAGTAGTATGAAGGCCGGGGCTGAAGCTTTCTTT. This sequence encodes CASSMKAGAEAFF.

The rearrangement joins TRBV9 to TRBJ1-5, with 9 bases identical to TRBD1. The CDR3 extends over 14 amino acids. The V gene end was trimmed by 0 bases and the J gene end by 15 bases; junction bases not matched to a gene: 10. Germline V gene data show CDR1 as SGDLS and CDR2 as YYNGEE. The chain's CDR3 is CASSVGDRVSMLHF. DNA for the CDR3: TGTGCCAGCAGCGTAGGGGACAGGGTTTCGATGCTGCATTTT.

The V and J genes are TRBV29-1 and TRBJ1-2; D unclear. The CDR3 is 13 amino acids. In germline, CDR1 is SQVTM, CDR2 ANQGSEA. V dropped 0 bases and J dropped 6 bases, with 11 bases sitting between them. This chain's CDR3 is CSVEDSPSHGYTF. The CDR3 region has the DNA TGCAGCGTTGAAGATTCCCCGTCTCATGGCTACACCTTC.

V is TRBV2 and J is TRBJ1-5, with D tentatively TRBD1 (6 bases). The V and J ends lost 2 bases and 9 bases respectively, with 20 bases between them. This CDR3 is 16 amino acids long. CDR1 SNHLY and CDR2 FYNNEI come from the germline V gene. CDR3 in amino acids: CASSERQANLGRPQHF. DNA for the CDR3: TGTGCCAGCAGTGAAAGACAGGCCAACCTAGGTCGGCCCCAGCATTTT.

The V call is TRBV14, the J call TRBJ2-5; TRBD2 matches at 12 bases. After removal of 4 bases from V and 4 bases from J, the junction contained 4 bases not matched to a gene. The germline CDR1 and CDR2 sequences are SGHDN and FVKESK. CDR3 length: 15 residues. The CDR3 DNA follows: TGTGCCAGCAGCCCTCTGACTAGCGGGAGAGAGACCCAGTACTTC. Protein product: CASSPLTSGRETQYF.

CDR3 residues: CASKGGRSFSEAFF. CDR3 sequence (DNA): TGTGCCAGCAAAGGAGGAAGATCGTTCTCGGAAGCTTTCTTT. This chain links TRBV19 with TRBJ1-1; no definite D call. Per the germline V gene, CDR1 is LNHDA and CDR2 is SQIVND (reference sequence). This CDR3 has 14 amino acids. Trimming pared 9 bases from V and 8 bases from J, leaving 22 bases between.

V and J are TRBV7-9 and TRBJ2-1; no clear D gene. The V gene lost 0 bases and the J gene lost 9 bases, with 9 bases spanning the gap. Per the germline V gene, CDR1 is SEHNR and CDR2 is FQNEAQ (reference sequence). The CDR3 length is 13 residues. The DNA for the CDR3 is TGTGCCAGCAGCTTAGCGCAAGACACTGAGCAGTTCTTC. It encodes CASSLAQDTEQFF. Combining the CDR3 with reference TRBV7-9 and TRBJ2-1 gives the whole variable domain DTGVSQNPRHKITKRGQNVTFRCDPISEHNRLYWYRQTLGQGPEFLTYFQNEAQLEKSRLLSDRFSAERPKGSFSTLEIQRTEQGDSAMYLCASSLAQDTEQFFGPGTRLTVL.